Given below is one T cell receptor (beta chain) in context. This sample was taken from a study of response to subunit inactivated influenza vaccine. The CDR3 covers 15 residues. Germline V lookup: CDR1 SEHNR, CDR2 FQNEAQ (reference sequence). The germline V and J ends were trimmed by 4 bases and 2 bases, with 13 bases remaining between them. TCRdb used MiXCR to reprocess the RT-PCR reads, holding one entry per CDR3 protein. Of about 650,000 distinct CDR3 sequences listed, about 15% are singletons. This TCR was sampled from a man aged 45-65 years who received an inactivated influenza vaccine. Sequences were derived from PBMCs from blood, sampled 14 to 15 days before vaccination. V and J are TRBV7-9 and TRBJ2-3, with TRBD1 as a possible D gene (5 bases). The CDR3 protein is CASSSIGHATDTQYF. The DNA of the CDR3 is TGTGCCAGCAGCTCGATAGGACACGCCACAGATACGCAGTATTTT. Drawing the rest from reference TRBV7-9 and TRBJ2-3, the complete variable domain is DTGVSQNPRHKITKRGQNVTFRCDPISEHNRLYWYRQTLGQGPEFLTYFQNEAQLEKSRLLSDRFSAERPKGSFSTLEIQRTEQGDSAMYLCASSSIGHATDTQYFGPGTRLTVL.